This T cell receptor (beta chain) was recorded in a study of cytomegalovirus exposure and HLA in healthy donors. Findings and limits, study-wide: In presence/absence analyses, roughly uniform sequencing depth across donors was assumed.

The PCR had 60 Vbeta and 13 Jbeta primers. Clones were read by immunoSEQ multiplex PCR, and TCRdb kept only the in-frame ones, dropping some. The data show approximately 110,000 clones, roughly three fifths seen once. A remark on this clone: The antigen is undetermined.

The sequence derives from a man aged 25-40 years in good health and CMV-seropositive. Sequenced material: PBMCs.

CDR3: CASSPPTRGQYQPQHF. CDR3 nucleotides: TGTGCCAGTAGTCCACCCACCCGGGGACAGTATCAGCCCCAGCATTTT. The chain carries TRBV19 and TRBJ1-5, with TRBD1 identical over 7 bases. Germline CDR1 is LNHDA and CDR2 is SQIVND (reference sequence). CDR3 length equals 16 residues. Germline trimming cut 5 bases from V and 5 bases from J; bases unmatched to any gene: 12.